These 12 T cell receptor beta chains came from one sample sequenced in a study of blood T cells in healthy people across ages. A sample-barcoded 5' primer and a J-beta primer mix were used in a second PCR of roughly 7 to 11 cycles. TCRdb independently ran MiXCR on the 5' RACE reads; one entry per CDR3 protein. The table records hundreds of thousands of distinct CDR3 sequences, more than 50% of them present only once. The sample comprised blood. The origin of the receptors is a man aged 35-49 years in good health.

In its sample, this clonotype was seen a few times. The rearrangement joins TRBV13 to TRBJ1-2; the D is unclear. This CDR3 region has 13 residues. Per germline, CDR1 PRHDT and CDR2 FYEKMQ (reference sequence). V was trimmed by 5 bases and J by 7 bases, leaving 14 bases between them. Here the CDR3 DNA reads TGTGCCAGCAGCGTAACCGTGGGGTTTGGCTACACCTTC. It is translated as CASSVTVGFGYTF. Looking up the rest from reference TRBV13 and TRBJ1-2 gives the full variable domain: AAGVIQSPRHLIKEKRETATLKCYPIPRHDTVYWYQQGPGQDPQFLISFYEKMQSDKGSIPDRFSAQQFSDYHSELNMSSLELGDSALYFCASSVTVGFGYTFGSGTRLTVV.

The gene calls are TRBV7-6 and TRBJ1-5; no clear D gene. The CDR3 runs 13 residues. The germline V and J ends were trimmed by 0 bases and 5 bases, with 5 bases remaining between them. Germline V gene sequence: CDR1 SGHVS, CDR2 FNYEAQ. In nucleotides, the CDR3 is TGTGCCAGCAGCTTAGCACTCTATCAGCCCCAGCATTTT. Protein sequence: CASSLALYQPQHF. Full variable domain (outside the CDR3, taken from reference TRBV7-6 and TRBJ1-5): GAGVSQSPRYKVTKRGQDVALRCDPISGHVSLYWYRQALGQGPEFLTYFNYEAQQDKSGLPNDRFSAERPEGSISTLTIQRTEQRDSAMYRCASSLALYQPQHFGDGTRLSIL.

The V call is TRBV25-1, the J call TRBJ2-3; D is ambiguous. Germline V gives CDR1 MGHDK, CDR2 SYGVNS. V lost 2 bases and J lost 4, with 10 bases in between. CDR3 size: 14 residues. The CDR3 protein is CASSERHSADTQYF. CDR3 sequence (DNA): TGTGCCAGCAGTGAACGCCACTCCGCAGATACGCAGTATTTT.

This clonotype appeared a single time. The CDR3 reads CASSLVAGLYDTQYF. CDR3 bases: TGCGCCAGCAGCTTGGTGGCAGGGCTATACGATACGCAGTATTTT. The V gene is TRBV5-1, the J gene TRBJ2-3; the D gene is possibly TRBD1 (5 bases). Germline CDR1 and CDR2: SGHRS and YFSETQ. V gave up 0 bases and J gave up 6 bases, with 14 bases separating them. This CDR3 comprises 15 residues. Based on the CDR3 plus reference TRBV5-1 and TRBJ2-3, the full variable domain is KAGVTQTPRYLIKTRGQQVTLSCSPISGHRSVSWYQQTPGQGLQFLFEYFSETQRNKGNFPGRFSGRQFSNSRSEMNVSTLELGDSALYLCASSLVAGLYDTQYFGPGTRLTVL.

To note about this clonotype: A read error may be the cause here, since a much bigger clone is one base away. CDR3 amino acids: CASNQGRRETQYF. The CDR3 DNA reads TGTGCCAGCAACCAGGGTAGGAGAGAGACCCAGTACTTC. This chain connects TRBV2 to TRBJ2-5; weak D call: TRBD1 (5 bases). The CDR3 is 13 residues long. V shed 7 bases and J shed 4 bases, with 13 bases lying between them. CDR1 SNHLY and CDR2 FYNNEI come from the germline V gene.

The V and J genes are TRBV27 and TRBJ2-4, with D hard to call. Germline assignment: CDR1 MNHEY and CDR2 SMNVEV (reference sequence). CDR3 size: 12 residues. Trimming pared 6 bases from V and 10 bases from J, leaving 13 bases between. CDR3 coding DNA: TGTGCCAGCAGAGGACCTGAGGAGATTCAGTACTTC. Its protein product is CASRGPEEIQYF.

In this sample, this clonotype turned up a few times. The chain carries TRBV15 and TRBJ1-2, with a tentative D call TRBD1 (5 bases). This CDR3 has 16 amino acids. Trimming removed 2 bases at V and 8 bases at J, with 21 bases between. The germline V gene encodes CDR1 LNHNV and CDR2 YYDKDF (reference sequence). The CDR3 region has the DNA TGTGCCACCAGCAGACCTCTGGGACTTACTCAGGAGGGCTACACCTTC. It translates to CATSRPLGLTQEGYTF. Filled out from reference TRBV15 and TRBJ1-2, the complete variable domain reads DAMVIQNPRYQVTQFGKPVTLSCSQTLNHNVMYWYQQKSSQAPKLLFHYYDKDFNNEADTPDNFQSRRPNTSFCFLDIRSPGLGDTAMYLCATSRPLGLTQEGYTFGSGTRLTVV.

The V and J genes are TRBV7-2 and TRBJ2-2; the D is unclear. V gave up 5 bases and J gave up 0 bases, with 13 bases separating them. Germline CDR1 is SGHTA and CDR2 is FQGNSA. The CDR3 is 16 residues long. The CDR3 sequence: CASSPAPRANTGELFF. The DNA of the CDR3 is TGTGCCAGCAGCCCGGCACCTCGGGCGAACACCGGGGAGCTGTTTTTT.

The rearrangement links TRBV11-2 to TRBJ1-1; no definite D call. In germline, CDR1 is SGHAT, CDR2 FQNNGV. This CDR3 is built from 15 residues. V lost 4 bases and J 3 bases, leaving 15 bases between the germline ends. In DNA form, the CDR3 reads TGTGCCAGCAGCTCCCTCACGGGCGGATACACTGAAGCTTTCTTT. It codes for CASSSLTGGYTEAFF.

This clonotype was seen just once. The chain couples TRBV20-1 to TRBJ2-5; D perhaps matches TRBD1 (6 bases). The V gene lost 6 bases and the J gene lost 7 bases, with 18 bases spanning the gap. Germline assignment: CDR1 DFQATT and CDR2 SNEGSKA (reference sequence). The CDR3 has 13 residues. CDR3 sequence: CSAPHTGYGTQYF. The CDR3 nucleotides are TGCAGTGCGCCCCACACAGGGTACGGGACCCAGTACTTC.

The chain combines TRBV24-1 with TRBJ2-7; TRBD1 matches 11 bases. The J call may be in error: the DNA end matches TRBJ2-5 better. Per the germline V gene, CDR1 is KGHDR and CDR2 is SFDVKD. The CDR3 runs to 16 residues. CDR3 in DNA: TGTGCCACCAGTGGGTGGACAGGGGGCGCCGGGGAGACCCAGTACTTC. Translated: CATSGWTGGAGETQYF.

The chain has TRBV20-1 and TRBJ2-1; D unresolved. Germline V gene data show CDR1 as DFQATT and CDR2 as SNEGSKA (reference sequence). V was trimmed by 1 base and J by 6 bases, leaving 10 bases between them. CDR3 length: 13 residues. The CDR3: CSARVGSSNEQFF. As DNA, the CDR3 is TGCAGTGCTAGAGTCGGCAGTTCCAATGAGCAGTTCTTC.